This entry features one TCR beta chain sequence. Germline-derived CDR1 and CDR2 are MNHEY and SMNVEV (reference sequence). This CDR3 spans 14 amino acids. V dropped 5 bases and J dropped 6; count of bases not matched to a gene: 5. Naive CD8 cells, CD45RO-negative and positively selected for CCR7, excluded terminally differentiated effector memory CD45RA+ cells. Profiled with immunoSEQ multiplex PCR; TCRdb holds only in-frame clones, not every one. The sample contains about 2 million clones, about 95% of which appear only once. This specimen belongs to a study of shared clonotypes between healthy human individuals.

The chain recombines TRBV27 with TRBJ2-1; 9 bases agree with TRBD1. Input material: naive CD8+ T cells sorted from blood. This sequence was found in a man aged 18 to 30 in good health. The CDR3 DNA follows: TGTGCCAGCAGTACCCCGACAGGGGGCAATGAGCAGTTCTTC. Its translation is CASSTPTGGNEQFF.